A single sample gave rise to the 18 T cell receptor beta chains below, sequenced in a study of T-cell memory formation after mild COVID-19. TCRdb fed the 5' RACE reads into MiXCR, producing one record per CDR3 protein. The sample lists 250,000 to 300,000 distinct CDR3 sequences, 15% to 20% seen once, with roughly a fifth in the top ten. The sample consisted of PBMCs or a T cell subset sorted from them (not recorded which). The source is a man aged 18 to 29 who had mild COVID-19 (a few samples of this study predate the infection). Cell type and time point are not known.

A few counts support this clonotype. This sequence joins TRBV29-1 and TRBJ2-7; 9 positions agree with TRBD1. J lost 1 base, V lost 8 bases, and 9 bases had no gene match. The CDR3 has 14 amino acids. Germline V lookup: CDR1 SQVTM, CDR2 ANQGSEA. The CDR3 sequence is CSTAGGTGSYEQYF. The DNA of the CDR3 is TGCAGCACAGCGGGCGGGACAGGGTCCTACGAGCAGTACTTC.

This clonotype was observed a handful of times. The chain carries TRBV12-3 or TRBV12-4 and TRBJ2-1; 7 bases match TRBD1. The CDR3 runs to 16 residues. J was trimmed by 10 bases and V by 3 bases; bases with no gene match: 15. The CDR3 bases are TGTGCCAGCAGTTTCACAGACTACCCGCTGGGACAGGAGCAGTTCTTC. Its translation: CASSFTDYPLGQEQFF.

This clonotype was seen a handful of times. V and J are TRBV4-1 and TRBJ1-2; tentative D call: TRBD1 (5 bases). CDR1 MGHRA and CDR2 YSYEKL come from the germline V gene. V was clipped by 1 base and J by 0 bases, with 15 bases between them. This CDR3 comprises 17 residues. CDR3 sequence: CASSQGRRQGPNYGYTF. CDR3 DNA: TGCGCCAGCAGCCAAGGTCGGAGGCAGGGCCCTAACTATGGCTACACCTTC.

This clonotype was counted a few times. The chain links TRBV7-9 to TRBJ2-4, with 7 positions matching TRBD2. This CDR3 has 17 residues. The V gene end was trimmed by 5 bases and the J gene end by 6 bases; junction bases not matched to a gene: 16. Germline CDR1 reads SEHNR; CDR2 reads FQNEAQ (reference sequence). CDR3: CASSPGPGRGAGNIQYF. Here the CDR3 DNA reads TGTGCCAGCAGCCCGGGCCCGGGGAGGGGCGCGGGAAACATTCAGTACTTC. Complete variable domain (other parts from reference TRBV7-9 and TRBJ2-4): DTGVSQNPRHKITKRGQNVTFRCDPISEHNRLYWYRQTLGQGPEFLTYFQNEAQLEKSRLLSDRFSAERPKGSFSTLEIQRTEQGDSAMYLCASSPGPGRGAGNIQYFGAGTRLSVL.

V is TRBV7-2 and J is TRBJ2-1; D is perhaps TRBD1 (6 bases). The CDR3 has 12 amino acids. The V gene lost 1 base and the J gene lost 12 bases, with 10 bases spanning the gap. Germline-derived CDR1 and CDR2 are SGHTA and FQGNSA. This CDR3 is CASSLEDRRQFF. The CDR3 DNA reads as TGTGCCAGCAGCTTAGAAGACAGGCGGCAGTTCTTC.

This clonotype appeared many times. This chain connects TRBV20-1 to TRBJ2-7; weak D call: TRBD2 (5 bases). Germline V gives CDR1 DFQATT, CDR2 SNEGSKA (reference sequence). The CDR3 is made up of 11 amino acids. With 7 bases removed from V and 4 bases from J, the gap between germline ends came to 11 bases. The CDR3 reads CSVASGYEQYF. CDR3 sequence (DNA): TGCAGTGTTGCGTCGGGGTACGAGCAGTACTTC.

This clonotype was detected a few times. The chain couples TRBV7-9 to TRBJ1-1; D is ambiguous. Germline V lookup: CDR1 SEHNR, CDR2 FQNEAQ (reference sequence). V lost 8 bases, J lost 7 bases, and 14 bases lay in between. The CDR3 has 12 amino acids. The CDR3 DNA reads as TGTGCCAGCTTTGACTTTCTCGGTGAAGCTTTCTTT. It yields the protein CASFDFLGEAFF.

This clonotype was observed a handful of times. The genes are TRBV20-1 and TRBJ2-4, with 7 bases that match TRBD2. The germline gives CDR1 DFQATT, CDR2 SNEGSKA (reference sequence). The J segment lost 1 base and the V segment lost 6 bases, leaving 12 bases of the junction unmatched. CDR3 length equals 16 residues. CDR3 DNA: TGCAGTGCCGGGAGGTCGGGGATCTCGGCCAAAAACATTCAGTACTTC. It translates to CSAGRSGISAKNIQYF.

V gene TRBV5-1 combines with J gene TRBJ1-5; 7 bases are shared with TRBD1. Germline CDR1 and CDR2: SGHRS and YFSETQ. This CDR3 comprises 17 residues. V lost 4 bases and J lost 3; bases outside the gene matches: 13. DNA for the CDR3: TGCGCCAGCAGCCCAGGGGGTTGGGCTATTTCCAATCAGCCCCAGCATTTT. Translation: CASSPGGWAISNQPQHF.

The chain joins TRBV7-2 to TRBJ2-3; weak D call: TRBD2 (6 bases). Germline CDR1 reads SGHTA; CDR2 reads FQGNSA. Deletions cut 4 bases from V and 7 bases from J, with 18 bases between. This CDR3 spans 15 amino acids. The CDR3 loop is CASSSGLTLRYTQYF. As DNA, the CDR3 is TGTGCCAGCAGCTCGGGACTGACTCTCAGATATACGCAGTATTTT.

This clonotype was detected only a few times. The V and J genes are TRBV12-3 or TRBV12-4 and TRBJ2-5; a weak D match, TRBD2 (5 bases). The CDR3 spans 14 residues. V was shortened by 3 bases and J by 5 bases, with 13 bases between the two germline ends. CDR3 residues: CASSLENSGETQYF. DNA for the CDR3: TGTGCCAGCAGTTTGGAAAACAGCGGCGAGACCCAGTACTTC.

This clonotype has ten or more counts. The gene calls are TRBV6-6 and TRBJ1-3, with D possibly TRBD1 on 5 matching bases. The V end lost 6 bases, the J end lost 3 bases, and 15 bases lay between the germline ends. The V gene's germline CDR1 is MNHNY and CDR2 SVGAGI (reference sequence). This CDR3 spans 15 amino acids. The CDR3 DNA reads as TGTGCCAGCAGCGACTCTGACAGTTTTGGAAACACCATATATTTT. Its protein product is CASSDSDSFGNTIYF.

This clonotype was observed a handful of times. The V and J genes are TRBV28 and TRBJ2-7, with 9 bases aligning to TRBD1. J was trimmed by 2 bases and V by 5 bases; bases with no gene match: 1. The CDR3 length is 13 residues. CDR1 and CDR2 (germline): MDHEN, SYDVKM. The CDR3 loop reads CASSRQGAYEQYV. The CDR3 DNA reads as TGTGCCAGCAGTAGACAGGGGGCCTACGAGCAGTACGTC.

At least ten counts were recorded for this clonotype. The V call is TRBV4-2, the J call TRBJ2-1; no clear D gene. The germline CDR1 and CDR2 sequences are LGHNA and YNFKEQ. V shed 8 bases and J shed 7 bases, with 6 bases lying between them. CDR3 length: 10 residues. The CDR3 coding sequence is TGTGCCAGCCGCGGTAATGAGCAGTTCTTC. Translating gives CASRGNEQFF.

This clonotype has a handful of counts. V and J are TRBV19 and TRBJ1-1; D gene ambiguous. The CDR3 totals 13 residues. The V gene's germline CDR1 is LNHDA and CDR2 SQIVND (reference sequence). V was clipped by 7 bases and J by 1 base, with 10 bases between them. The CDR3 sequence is CASKVRGNTEAFF. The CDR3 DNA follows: TGTGCCAGTAAGGTCAGAGGGAACACTGAAGCTTTCTTT.

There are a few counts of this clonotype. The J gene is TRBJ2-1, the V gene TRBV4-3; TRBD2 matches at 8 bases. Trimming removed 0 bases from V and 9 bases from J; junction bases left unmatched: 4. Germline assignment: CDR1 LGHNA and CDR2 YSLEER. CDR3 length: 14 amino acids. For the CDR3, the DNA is TGCGCCAGCAGCCAAGAGCGGGGGGCCCCTGAGCAGTTCTTC. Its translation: CASSQERGAPEQFF.

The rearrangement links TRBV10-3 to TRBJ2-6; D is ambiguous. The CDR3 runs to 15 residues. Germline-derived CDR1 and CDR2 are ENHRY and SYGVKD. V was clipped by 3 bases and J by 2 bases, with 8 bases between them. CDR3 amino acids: CAISDSFTGANVLTF. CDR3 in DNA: TGTGCCATCAGTGATAGTTTTACTGGGGCCAACGTCCTGACTTTC.

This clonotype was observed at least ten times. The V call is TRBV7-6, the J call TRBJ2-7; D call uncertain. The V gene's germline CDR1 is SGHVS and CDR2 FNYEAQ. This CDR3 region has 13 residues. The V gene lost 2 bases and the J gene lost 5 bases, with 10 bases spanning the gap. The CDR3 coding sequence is TGTGCCAGCAGCTTAACCGGTCTAAACGAGCAGTACTTC. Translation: CASSLTGLNEQYF. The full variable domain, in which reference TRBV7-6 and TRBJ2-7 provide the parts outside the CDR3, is GAGVSQSPRYKVTKRGQDVALRCDPISGHVSLYWYRQALGQGPEFLTYFNYEAQQDKSGLPNDRFSAERPEGSISTLTIQRTEQRDSAMYRCASSLTGLNEQYFGPGTRLTVT.